This record covers a single T cell receptor beta chain. Assay: immunoSEQ multiplex PCR; the TCRdb copy retains only in-frame clones and omits some. This sample has 120,000 to 150,000 clones; approximately 80% occur once, and the top ten carry about 3.1%. The data belong to a study of blood T cell repertoires in COVID-19. Study-level information: PBMCs, B-cell-depleted T cells, or T cells were the source of the cDNA or gDNA that made up the material.

CDR1 and CDR2 (germline): MDHEN, SYDVKM. The CDR3 has 15 residues. Trimming shortened V by 6 bases and J by 3 bases, and 17 bases separated the two germline ends. This TCR was sampled from a woman aged 40 to 50 with active or convalescent COVID-19. The sequenced sample was peripheral blood. The J gene is TRBJ1-1, the V gene TRBV28, with unresolved D. The CDR3 loop reads CASSPGGLLHTEAFF. CDR3 in DNA: TGTGCCAGCAGCCCGGGTGGACTCCTCCACACTGAAGCTTTCTTT.